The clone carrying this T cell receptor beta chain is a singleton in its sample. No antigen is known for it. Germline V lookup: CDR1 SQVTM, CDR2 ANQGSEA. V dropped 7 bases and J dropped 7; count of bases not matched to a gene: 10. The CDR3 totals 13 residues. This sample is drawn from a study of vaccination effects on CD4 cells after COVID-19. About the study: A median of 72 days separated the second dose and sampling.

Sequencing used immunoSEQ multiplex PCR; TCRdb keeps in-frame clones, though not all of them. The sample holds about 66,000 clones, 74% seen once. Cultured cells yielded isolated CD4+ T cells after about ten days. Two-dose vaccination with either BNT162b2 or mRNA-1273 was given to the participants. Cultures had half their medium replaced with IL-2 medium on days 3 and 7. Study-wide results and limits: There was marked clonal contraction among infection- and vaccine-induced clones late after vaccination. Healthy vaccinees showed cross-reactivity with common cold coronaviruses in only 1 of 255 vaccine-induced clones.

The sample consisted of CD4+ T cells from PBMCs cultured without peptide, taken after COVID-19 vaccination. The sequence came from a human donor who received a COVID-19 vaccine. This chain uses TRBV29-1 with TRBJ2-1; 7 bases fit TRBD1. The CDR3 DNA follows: TGCAGCGCAGGGGGTGGTAGTGAAAATGAGCAGTTCTTC. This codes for CSAGGGSENEQFF.